This passage covers 20 T cell receptor beta chains from one sample sequenced in a study of OX40 agonist ivuxolimab in advanced cancers. Method: immunoSEQ multiplex PCR; TCRdb's copy keeps in-frame clones and lacks some. The sample carries fewer than 95,000 clones, 84% recorded once. The input for sequencing was CD4+ or CD8+ T cells sorted from blood, taken in a trial of the OX40 agonist ivuxolimab. These receptors were taken from an adult with an advanced solid tumor such as melanoma, head and neck, liver or kidney cancer.

This clone was counted a few times. The CDR3 is CASSLDSNGYTF. CDR3 in DNA: TGTGCCAGCAGCTTGGACTCAAATGGCTACACCTTC. This chain links TRBV7-9 with TRBJ1-2; no reliable D call. The CDR3 runs 12 residues. CDR1 SEHNR and CDR2 FQNEAQ come from the germline V gene (reference sequence). Trimming removed 3 bases at V and 6 bases at J, with 8 bases between.

V is TRBV11-2 and J is TRBJ2-1; 8 bases fit TRBD1. Unmatched junction bases numbered 7, after V lost 8 bases and J lost 7 bases. CDR1 SGHAT and CDR2 FQNNGV come from the germline V gene. CDR3 length: 13 residues. CDR3 nucleotide sequence: TGTGCCAGCCGGGACAGGACCATTAATGAGCAGTTCTTC. Its translation: CASRDRTINEQFF.

The J gene is TRBJ1-2, the V gene TRBV2; 7 bases agree with TRBD1. Trimming took 1 base from V and 0 from J; bases not matched to a gene: 8. The germline gives CDR1 SNHLY, CDR2 FYNNEI. The CDR3 loop spans 17 amino acids. CDR3 amino acids: CASSEEGATGTNYGYTF. CDR3 bases: TGTGCCAGCAGTGAAGAGGGGGCGACAGGGACTAACTATGGCTACACCTTC.

The chain couples TRBV6-1 to TRBJ2-5, with D possibly being TRBD1 or TRBD2 (6 bases each). Germline lookup yields CDR1 MNHNS and CDR2 SASEGT. The CDR3 has 15 residues. V lost 11 bases, J lost 5 bases, and 24 bases lay in between. CDR3 nucleotide sequence: TGTGCCGGACAGCGTCGGGGGCATGATTGGGAGACCCAGTACTTC. This translates into CAGQRRGHDWETQYF.

This clone has only one observation. The rearrangement uses TRBV6-5 and TRBJ1-1; tentative D call: TRBD1 (5 bases). CDR3 length: 15 residues. CDR1 MNHEY and CDR2 SVGAGI come from the germline V gene. Trimming removed 7 bases at V and 10 bases at J, with 25 bases between. CDR3 in amino acids: CASTSPGLQTGVAFF. CDR3 nucleotide sequence: TGTGCCAGCACTTCCCCGGGACTTCAGACCGGGGTAGCTTTCTTT.

This clone was recorded only once. V gene TRBV7-2 combines with J gene TRBJ2-7; D gene ambiguous. This CDR3 region has 12 residues. V lost 5 bases, J lost 5 bases, and 10 bases lay in between. Germline loops: CDR1 SGHTA, CDR2 FQGNSA. The DNA for the CDR3 is TGTGCCAGCAGCCCCCCGCTCGACGAGCAGTACTTC. Its translation: CASSPPLDEQYF. Based on the CDR3 plus reference TRBV7-2 and TRBJ2-7, the full variable domain is GAGVSQSPSNKVTEKGKDVELRCDPISGHTALYWYRQSLGQGLEFLIYFQGNSAPDKSGLPSDRFSAERTGGSVSTLTIQRTQQEDSAVYLCASSPPLDEQYFGPGTRLTVT.

The V and J genes are TRBV18 and TRBJ1-2; TRBD1 matches at 8 bases. V shed 3 bases and J 3 bases; nucleotides not matched to a gene: 18. This CDR3 has 19 residues. Per the germline V gene, CDR1 is KGHSH and CDR2 is LQKENI. CDR3 region: CASSPRNDRGRTLHYGYTF. In nucleotides, the CDR3 is TGTGCCAGCTCACCCCGGAACGACAGGGGACGCACTCTTCACTATGGCTACACCTTC.

The chain employs TRBV2 and TRBJ2-1, with D possibly matching TRBD1 (6 bases). The CDR3 sequence is 15 residues long. Deletions cut 5 bases from V and 0 bases from J, with 11 bases between. Germline V lookup: CDR1 SNHLY, CDR2 FYNNEI. The CDR3 nucleotides are TGTGCCAGCAGTCGGACAGAAAGCTCCTACAATGAGCAGTTCTTC. Its translation is CASSRTESSYNEQFF. Filled out from reference TRBV2 and TRBJ2-1, the complete variable domain reads EPEVTQTPSHQVTQMGQEVILRCVPISNHLYFYWYRQILGQKVEFLVSFYNNEISEKSEIFDDQFSVERPDGSNFTLKIRSTKLEDSAMYFCASSRTESSYNEQFFGPGTRLTVL.

In its sample, this clone was seen once. Here the CDR3 DNA reads TGTGCCAGTCTAGCGGGGAAAGCCAAAAACATTCAGTACTTC. Protein sequence: CASLAGKAKNIQYF. The chain recombines TRBV6-1 with TRBJ2-4, with 9 bases lining up with TRBD2. Unmatched junction bases numbered 3, after V lost 9 bases and J lost 0 bases. The V gene's germline CDR1 is MNHNS and CDR2 SASEGT. The CDR3 totals 14 residues.

The V gene is TRBV9, the J gene TRBJ1-2; TRBD1 aligns across 7 bases. CDR1 is SGDLS, CDR2 YYNGEE, per germline. The CDR3 contains 12 residues. Unmatched junction bases numbered 7, after V lost 4 bases and J lost 10 bases. The DNA of the CDR3 is TGTGCCAGCAGCCCGTACAGGGGTGTCTACACCTTC. Residues: CASSPYRGVYTF.

For the CDR3, the DNA is TGTGCTAGTGGTTTCTCCGACAGGGCGAATACCTACGAGCAGTACGTC. As protein: CASGFSDRANTYEQYV. The V call is TRBV12-5, the J call TRBJ2-7, with 7 bases matching TRBD1. V trimming: 3 bases; J trimming: 2 bases; junction bases outside the gene matches: 10. The CDR3 runs to 16 residues. Germline V gene lookup returns CDR1 LGHNT and CDR2 FRNRAP.

In this sample, this clone is medium-sized. CDR3 protein: CASSSPSGGWSNYGYTF. Written as DNA, the CDR3 is TGTGCCAGCAGTTCCCCGTCAGGGGGCTGGAGTAACTATGGCTACACCTTC. The genes are TRBV28 and TRBJ1-2, with TRBD1 identical over 8 bases. V was pared by 4 bases and J by 1 base, with 11 bases of the junction left unmatched. The CDR3 is 17 amino acids. The germline gives CDR1 MDHEN, CDR2 SYDVKM.

The V gene is TRBV27, the J gene TRBJ1-2; no clear D. This CDR3 has 13 residues. V was shortened by 6 bases and J by 8 bases, with 16 bases between the two germline ends. The germline gives CDR1 MNHEY, CDR2 SMNVEV (reference sequence). CDR3 protein: CASSEGAKGGYTF. DNA for the CDR3: TGTGCCAGCAGCGAGGGCGCGAAGGGAGGCTACACCTTC.

This chain links TRBV27 with TRBJ1-2; 7 bases align to TRBD1. With V trimmed by 5 bases and J by 1 base, 7 bases remained unmatched. CDR1 MNHEY and CDR2 SMNVEV come from the germline V gene (reference sequence). This CDR3 has 15 amino acids. DNA for the CDR3: TGTGCCAGCAGTCGGAGCCCAGGGGGTAACTATGGCTACACCTTC. This translates into CASSRSPGGNYGYTF.

This chain uses TRBV5-4 with TRBJ1-6; 9 positions match TRBD1. Germline V gene lookup returns CDR1 SGHNT and CDR2 YYREEE (reference sequence). Unmatched junction bases numbered 16, after V lost 4 bases and J lost 8 bases. This CDR3 spans 18 amino acids. CDR3 loop: CASSPSGTGISRDSPLHF. The DNA for the CDR3 is TGTGCCAGCAGCCCTTCCGGGACAGGGATAAGTCGGGATTCACCCCTCCACTTT.

This clone occurred a few times. The DNA of the CDR3 is TGTGCTAGTGGTACAGGGGAGGGCTACGAGCAGTACTTC. As protein: CASGTGEGYEQYF. This rearrangement joins TRBV12-5 to TRBJ2-7; D tentatively fits TRBD1 or TRBD2 (7 bases each). The V end lost 5 bases, the J end lost 3 bases, and 11 bases lay between the germline ends. Germline CDR1 reads LGHNT; CDR2 reads FRNRAP. The CDR3 runs to 13 residues.

The chain combines TRBV18 with TRBJ2-1, with D hard to call. The germline V and J ends were trimmed by 2 bases and 8 bases, with 13 bases remaining between them. The CDR3 totals 14 residues. CDR1 and CDR2 (germline): KGHSH, LQKENI. CDR3 DNA sequence: TGTGCCAGCTCACCAGGTTTAAGTCGCGATGAGCAGTTCTTC. Residues: CASSPGLSRDEQFF.

This sequence joins TRBV9 and TRBJ1-4; TRBD1 matches at 7 bases. Trimming took 5 bases from V and 5 from J; bases not matched to a gene: 9. The CDR3 is 15 residues long. Germline CDR1 SGDLS, CDR2 YYNGEE. The CDR3 protein is CASRPGQRLNEKLFF. CDR3 nucleotide sequence: TGTGCCAGCAGACCGGGACAGCGACTGAATGAAAAACTGTTTTTT. The complete variable domain, with remaining parts taken from reference TRBV9 and TRBJ1-4, reads DSGVTQTPKHLITATGQRVTLRCSPRSGDLSVYWYQQSLDQGLQFLIQYYNGEERAKGNILERFSAQQFPDLHSELNLSSLELGDSALYFCASRPGQRLNEKLFFGSGTQLSVL.

V usage is TRBV21-1 and J usage is TRBJ2-5. TRBV21-1 corresponds to a pseudogene. There are 17 residues in the CDR3. The CDR3 spells CASSKVRGPCYQETQYF. CDR3 DNA sequence: TGTGCCAGCAGCAAAGTGAGGGGACCGTGCTACCAAGAGACCCAGTACTTC.

This clone was recorded once. The chain joins TRBV11-2 to TRBJ2-1; D gene ambiguous. This CDR3 spans 15 amino acids. Trimming left V 3 bases short and J 4 bases short, with 13 bases between. Germline CDR1 reads SGHAT; CDR2 reads FQNNGV. In nucleotides, the CDR3 is TGTGCCAGCAGCTTCTCCCCCGACGAGTACAATGAGCAGTTCTTC. This codes for CASSFSPDEYNEQFF.